This T cell receptor beta chain derives from a study of OX40 agonist ivuxolimab in advanced cancers. Points from the study as a whole: CD4+ and CD8+ T cells in blood underwent clonal expansion by week 6 at 0.1 to 3.0 mg/kg.

A word on this clone: Its antigen is not known.

The assay was immunoSEQ multiplex PCR, and TCRdb's table has in-frame clones only and misses some. The repertoire holds roughly 80,000 clones, more than 70% seen once, with less than 2.5% in the top ten. After removal of 6 bases from V and 2 bases from J, the junction contained 4 bases not matched to a gene. The CDR3 runs to 15 residues. CDR1 is MNHEY, CDR2 SVGAGI, per germline. Here the sequenced sample was CD4+ or CD8+ T cells sorted from blood, taken in a trial of the OX40 agonist ivuxolimab. The V and J genes are TRBV6-5 and TRBJ2-1; TRBD2 matches at 10 bases. This receptor was obtained from an adult with an advanced solid tumor such as melanoma, head and neck, liver or kidney cancer. The CDR3 DNA follows: TGTGCCAGCAGGTTAACTAGCGGGACCTACAATGAGCAGTTCTTC. Amino acids: CASRLTSGTYNEQFF.